This TCR beta chain emerged from a study of blood T cell repertoires in COVID-19 (dated by TCRdb to the early 2020s). Looking at the study overall: Samples from collaborators originated in the United States, Italy and Spain and spanned both the acute and convalescent phases of COVID-19. The prospective study material was composed of cDNA or gDNA derived from T cells, B-cell-depleted T cells, or PBMCs. Deeply sampled blood TCRbeta repertoires from subjects exposed to, actively infected with, or recovered from COVID-19 were included in the dataset. The repertoires were released in a freely available public database intended as a resource for research on the immune response to SARS-CoV-2. Samples were obtained from the ongoing ImmuneRACE study (first 160 participants) and from 1,254 subjects provided by 6 global collaborators. Sample metadata almost always included a de-identified subject ID, COVID-19 status, age in years and sex. HLA class I and class II types, where available, came from metadata supplied by the sample provider rather than from assay-based typing.

TCRbeta CDR3 regions were amplified from genomic DNA using the immunoSEQ Assay, a bias-controlled multiplex PCR. The original pipeline was this. The number of nucleated cells in each sample was estimated from the amplification of reference gene primers within the assay. To quantify the absolute abundance of each unique TCRbeta CDR3 rearrangement, sequence reads were collapsed and filtered. Productive Simpson clonality was computed per sample as the square root of Simpson's diversity index over productive rearrangements. TCRdb retrieved this table from immuneACCESS and kept in-frame rearrangements only. Not all clones are present; in checked studies, unresolved V genes account for under half, and no reason is known for the remainder. V and J calls and clone size follow that table, whereas D and trimming were derived from the DNA. This sample has around 140,000 clones in its table, and roughly 90% of those were observed once. The ten largest clones capture 18% of the sample.

This clone was counted only a few times. Its antigen target is currently unknown. Qualities for individual bases were not recorded, and no much larger clone is one base off. Each collaborating institution followed its own protocols to collect whole blood in K2EDTA tubes. Collaborator samples were shipped for TCRbeta analysis as frozen whole blood, isolated PBMCs, or DNA extracted from either sample type. What the authors observed across the whole study: Clinical and demographic metadata were provided uncurated, with the amount varying by source and participant.

At the junction V is shortened by 0 bases and J by 3 bases; bases outside the gene matches: 1. Taken from cysteine to phenylalanine, the CDR3 has 14 residues. Left in the record is the CDR3 DNA by itself, 42 bases read in frame from the first base. Taken from the germline V gene, the CDR1 and CDR2 loops are SGHDT and YYEEEE. The source material was peripheral blood. The sequence derives from a man in his fifties with active or convalescent COVID-19. The chain couples TRBV5-6 to TRBJ2-7; 9 junctional bases match TRBD2. The CDR3 sequence is CASSLGLADYEQYF. In nucleotide form, the sequence is TGTGCCAGCAGCTTGGGACTAGCGGACTACGAGCAGTACTTC.